The 32 T cell receptor beta chains listed next were all sequenced from one sample in a study of blood T cell repertoires in COVID-19. Some clones are missing from TCRdb's copy, which holds only in-frame ones; the method was immunoSEQ multiplex PCR. The sample records about 270,000 clones, approximately 89% being singletons. The sequencing sample was made of PBMCs or T cells enriched from blood (not recorded which). Receptor source: a man in his forties who had been exposed to COVID-19.

The J gene is TRBJ2-1, the V gene TRBV5-1, with 7 bases identical to TRBD2. The CDR3 is made up of 15 amino acids. Trimming at V came to 2 bases and at J to 7 bases, leaving 9 bases not matched to a gene. Germline lookup yields CDR1 SGHRS and CDR2 YFSETQ. The CDR3 protein is CASSLVAGVENEQFF. CDR3 sequence (DNA): TGCGCCAGCAGCTTAGTCGCGGGAGTAGAGAATGAGCAGTTCTTC.

This clone was recorded a few times. The V call is TRBV10-2, the J call TRBJ2-2; maybe TRBD2 (5 bases). Germline CDR1 WSHSY, CDR2 SAAADI. The V end was cut by 7 bases, the J end by 4 bases, with 13 bases between. CDR3 length equals 14 residues. The CDR3 loop is CASTRRGTTGELFF. CDR3 in DNA: TGCGCCAGCACTCGTCGGGGTACCACCGGGGAGCTGTTTTTT.

Notes on this clone: The sample has other DNA sequences that encode this CDR3 too. This chain uses TRBV6-5 with TRBJ2-7; 8 nucleotides match TRBD1. Per the germline V gene, CDR1 is MNHEY and CDR2 is SVGAGI. The CDR3 totals 15 residues. Trimming took 0 bases from V and 1 from J; bases not matched to a gene: 2. The CDR3 reads CASSYSGTGSYEQYF. The CDR3 nucleotides are TGTGCCAGCAGTTACTCCGGGACAGGTTCCTACGAGCAGTACTTC.

The chain joins TRBV9 to TRBJ1-3; D call uncertain. V was pared by 0 bases and J by 0 bases, with 10 bases between. The CDR3 covers 16 residues. Germline V gene data show CDR1 as SGDLS and CDR2 as YYNGEE. CDR3 nucleotides: TGTGCCAGCAGCGTAGGACGGTCTAGCTCTGGAAACACCATATATTTT. As protein: CASSVGRSSSGNTIYF. Full variable domain (outside the CDR3, taken from reference TRBV9 and TRBJ1-3): DSGVTQTPKHLITATGQRVTLRCSPRSGDLSVYWYQQSLDQGLQFLIQYYNGEERAKGNILERFSAQQFPDLHSELNLSSLELGDSALYFCASSVGRSSSGNTIYFGEGSWLTVV.

In the case of this clone: Within the sample, other DNA sequences also encode this same CDR3. The chain has TRBV2 and TRBJ2-3, with D uncertain. V lost 2 bases to trimming and J lost 3 bases, with 3 bases between them. The CDR3 length is 12 residues. Per germline, CDR1 SNHLY and CDR2 FYNNEI. CDR3 sequence reads: CASSERTDTQYF. CDR3 nucleotide sequence: TGTGCCAGCAGTGAACGGACAGATACGCAGTATTTT.

The chain links TRBV7-3 to TRBJ2-2, with D maybe TRBD2 (6 bases). Germline-derived CDR1 and CDR2 are SGHTA and FQGTGA. CDR3 length: 15 residues. V dropped 2 bases and J dropped 3 bases, with 10 bases sitting between them. The CDR3 loop reads CASSLFGGHTGELFF. CDR3 nucleotide sequence: TGTGCCAGCAGCTTATTTGGAGGGCACACCGGGGAGCTGTTTTTT. Based on the CDR3 plus reference TRBV7-3 and TRBJ2-2, the full variable domain is GAGVSQTPSNKVTEKGKYVELRCDPISGHTALYWYRQSLGQGPEFLIYFQGTGAADDSGLPNDRFFAVRPEGSVSTLKIQRTERGDSAVYLCASSLFGGHTGELFFGEGSRLTVL.

The chain uses TRBV11-2 and TRBJ2-6; 7 bases are a match to TRBD2. The ends lost 1 base at V and 0 bases at J; junction bases unmatched: 6. Germline V gene sequence: CDR1 SGHAT, CDR2 FQNNGV. The CDR3 sequence is 18 residues long. Here the CDR3 DNA reads TGTGCCAGCAGCTTAGGTCTAGCGGTTAGCTCTGGGGCCAACGTCCTGACTTTC. Its translation: CASSLGLAVSSGANVLTF.

This clone has just a few counts. V gene TRBV11-3 combines with J gene TRBJ2-3; TRBD2 might be the D (6 bases). Trimming took 5 bases from V and 0 from J, leaving 15 bases between them. The CDR3 consists of 16 residues. Germline loops: CDR1 SGHNT, CDR2 YENEEA. The CDR3 is CASSLRAGSSTDTQYF. CDR3 in DNA: TGTGCCAGCAGCCTTAGGGCGGGGAGTAGCACAGATACGCAGTATTTT.

The chain recombines TRBV19 with TRBJ1-4, with TRBD1 identical over 8 bases. Trimming removed 6 bases from V and 7 bases from J; junction bases left unmatched: 10. Germline loops: CDR1 LNHDA, CDR2 SQIVND (reference sequence). This CDR3 is 15 amino acids long. CDR3 coding DNA: TGTGCCAGTAGCGGCGGACAGGGAGGAGGTGAAAAACTGTTTTTT. It encodes CASSGGQGGGEKLFF.

V gene TRBV3-1 (or the pseudogene TRBV3-2) combines with J gene TRBJ2-2; D possibly corresponds to TRBD2 (5 bases). This CDR3 is built from 12 residues. V lost 2 bases to trimming and J lost 8 bases, with 6 bases between them. CDR1 is LGHDT, CDR2 YNNKEL, per germline (reference sequence). The CDR3 nucleotides are TGTGCCAGCAGCCAACCGGGGGGGGAGCTGTTTTTT. Translating gives CASSQPGGELFF.

As DNA, the CDR3 is TGCGCCAGCAGCTTGGCCAGGAACACTGAAGCTTTCTTT. It codes for CASSLARNTEAFF. This chain uses TRBV5-1 with TRBJ1-1; D uncertain. Per germline, CDR1 SGHRS and CDR2 YFSETQ. The CDR3 has 13 residues. With 0 bases removed from V and 1 base from J, the gap between germline ends came to 4 bases.

This rearrangement joins TRBV5-5 to TRBJ2-7, with D possibly matching TRBD1 (5 bases). Germline CDR1 and CDR2: SGHKS and YYEKEE (reference sequence). The CDR3 contains 12 residues. V was clipped by 4 bases and J by 3 bases, with 8 bases between them. In DNA form, the CDR3 reads TGTGCCAGCAGCAAAGACAGCTACGAGCAGTACTTC. Translation gives CASSKDSYEQYF.

The chain employs TRBV2 and TRBJ2-1; TRBD1 might be the D (6 bases). V was cut by 2 bases and J by 2 bases, with 16 bases left in between. CDR3 length: 17 residues. Germline lookup yields CDR1 SNHLY and CDR2 FYNNEI. Here the CDR3 reads CASSELAGESPYNEQFF. The CDR3 region has the DNA TGTGCCAGCAGTGAATTAGCAGGGGAGTCCCCCTACAATGAGCAGTTCTTC.

The chain carries TRBV7-9 and TRBJ1-1; tentatively, D is TRBD1 (5 bases). This CDR3 has 15 amino acids. Germline V gives CDR1 SEHNR, CDR2 FQNEAQ (reference sequence). V lost 4 bases to trimming and J lost 1 base, with 13 bases between them. The CDR3 spells CASSYRQDGNTEAFF. The CDR3 DNA reads as TGTGCCAGCAGCTACAGGCAGGACGGGAACACTGAAGCTTTCTTT.

The chain has TRBV4-1 and TRBJ2-7; D is possibly TRBD2 (5 bases). Germline-derived CDR1 and CDR2 are MGHRA and YSYEKL. The CDR3 is made up of 12 amino acids. The V end was cut by 1 base, the J end by 4 bases, with 5 bases between. The CDR3 nucleotides read TGCGCCAGCAGCCAAGGGGAGTACGAGCAGTACTTC. Its translation is CASSQGEYEQYF.

Here the CDR3 DNA reads TGTGCCAGCCGTTCCCTACCCTCAACAGGGGGGAAGACTGAAGCTTTCTTT. Translation gives CASRSLPSTGGKTEAFF. V and J are TRBV6-4 and TRBJ1-1, with 8 nucleotides matching TRBD1. This CDR3 is 17 amino acids long. Germline CDR1 MRHNA, CDR2 SNTAGT. The V gene end was trimmed by 8 bases and the J gene end by 5 bases; junction bases not matched to a gene: 19.

This clone was seen many times. The V gene is TRBV6-1, the J gene TRBJ1-5, with D possibly matching TRBD1 (6 bases). CDR1 MNHNS and CDR2 SASEGT come from the germline V gene. Trimming removed 2 bases at V and 2 bases at J, with 10 bases between. This CDR3 comprises 15 residues. This CDR3 is CASSERTAGNQPQHF. CDR3 in DNA: TGTGCCAGCAGTGAACGGACAGCGGGCAATCAGCCCCAGCATTTT.

V gene TRBV5-1 combines with J gene TRBJ1-3; D not resolved. The CDR3 consists of 15 residues. Germline CDR1 SGHRS, CDR2 YFSETQ. V lost 0 bases to trimming and J lost 4 bases, with 11 bases between them. In DNA, the CDR3 is TGCGCCAGCAGCTTGGATATTGGCTCCGGAAACACCATATATTTT. This codes for CASSLDIGSGNTIYF.

This chain uses TRBV28 with TRBJ1-1; no clear D gene. Per germline, CDR1 MDHEN and CDR2 SYDVKM. V was cut by 2 bases and J by 0 bases, with 10 bases left in between. The CDR3 spans 15 residues. In nucleotides, the CDR3 is TGTGCCAGCAGTTTACAGACAACCATGAACACTGAAGCTTTCTTT. Residues: CASSLQTTMNTEAFF.

The V call is TRBV10-1, the J call TRBJ2-5; a weak D match, TRBD1 (6 bases). The CDR3 is 13 residues long. Looked up from germline, CDR1 is WNHNN and CDR2 is SYGVQD (reference sequence). V was cut by 0 bases and J by 8 bases, with 10 bases left in between. CDR3 residues: CASSESGTLTQYF. The DNA for the CDR3 is TGCGCCAGCAGTGAGTCCGGGACACTAACCCAGTACTTC.

The gene calls are TRBV9 and TRBJ1-3; D unresolved. Germline CDR1 and CDR2: SGDLS and YYNGEE. Trimming cost V 5 bases and J 0 bases, with 12 bases left between them. The CDR3 is 15 residues long. The chain's CDR3 is CASSYKLGSGNTIYF. The CDR3 nucleotides are TGTGCCAGCAGTTATAAACTTGGCTCTGGAAACACCATATATTTT.

The genes are TRBV6-2 or TRBV6-3 and TRBJ2-1; no reliable D call. Trimming stripped 8 bases from V and 8 bases from J, with 19 bases between. CDR1 and CDR2 (germline): MNHEY, SVGEGT. This CDR3 region has 14 residues. CDR3 nucleotide sequence: TGTGCCAGCGGTTCAGAGGCCTGGGTTGATGAGCAGTTCTTC. This sequence encodes CASGSEAWVDEQFF.

The chain joins TRBV28 to TRBJ2-7; 7 nucleotides agree with TRBD1. The germline V gene has CDR1 MDHEN and CDR2 SYDVKM. The CDR3 is 14 residues long. The J segment lost 0 bases and the V segment lost 6 bases, leaving 5 bases of the junction unmatched. CDR3 sequence: CASRYRGSSYEQYF. The CDR3 DNA reads TGTGCCAGCAGGTACAGGGGATCCTCCTACGAGCAGTACTTC.

The chain couples TRBV27 to TRBJ2-3; the match to TRBD2 covers 8 bases. The CDR3 runs to 19 residues. V lost 5 bases to trimming and J lost 0 bases; unmatched junction nucleotides: 16. Per the germline V gene, CDR1 is MNHEY and CDR2 is SMNVEV (reference sequence). The CDR3 reads CASSRQGLRLAGSTDTQYF. The CDR3 bases are TGTGCCAGCAGTCGCCAGGGCTTAAGGCTAGCGGGCAGCACAGATACGCAGTATTTT.

This clone was observed once. This chain uses TRBV18 with TRBJ1-6, with 10 bases aligning to TRBD1. This CDR3 comprises 16 residues. Losses at the gene ends were 3 bases for V and 6 bases for J; bases not matched to a gene: 5. Germline V CDR1 and CDR2: KGHSH, LQKENI. The CDR3 DNA follows: TGTGCCAGCTCACCCTGGACAGGGGGGATTAATTCACCCCTCCACTTT. This encodes CASSPWTGGINSPLHF.

The chain uses TRBV7-2 and TRBJ1-4, with D possibly TRBD1 on 6 matching bases. The germline V gene has CDR1 SGHTA and CDR2 FQGNSA. The germline V and J ends were trimmed by 2 bases and 10 bases, with 14 bases remaining between them. CDR3 length: 14 amino acids. CDR3 residues: CASSLNRDMGKLFF. The CDR3 DNA follows: TGTGCCAGCAGCTTAAACAGGGACATGGGAAAACTGTTTTTT.

The chain uses TRBV7-2 and TRBJ2-7, with a possible D match to TRBD2 (6 bases). The CDR3 sequence is 13 residues long. Per germline, CDR1 SGHTA and CDR2 FQGNSA. V lost 6 bases and J lost 0, with 9 bases in between. CDR3 sequence reads: CASRSGRSYEQYF. The CDR3 region has the DNA TGTGCCAGCAGAAGCGGGCGCTCCTACGAGCAGTACTTC.

V usage is TRBV21-1 and J usage is TRBJ1-1; the table's D call of TRBD1 was not tested on the DNA. TRBV21-1 has pseudogene status. CDR3 length equals 16 residues. CDR3 sequence: CASSKVCTGGALGAFF. The CDR3 DNA is TGTGCCAGCAGCAAAGTCTGCACAGGGGGCGCATTAGGAGCTTTCTTT.

The chain is built from TRBV5-1 and TRBJ2-7, with TRBD1 identical over 10 bases. CDR1 and CDR2 from the germline V gene are SGHRS and YFSETQ. The CDR3 is 14 residues long. The V gene end was trimmed by 4 bases and the J gene end by 3 bases; junction bases not matched to a gene: 4. The CDR3, as DNA: TGCGCCAGCAGCAGGGGACAGGGGAACTACGAGCAGTACTTC. This gives the protein CASSRGQGNYEQYF.

The chain has TRBV5-6 and TRBJ2-3; D is perhaps TRBD2 (6 bases). The V end lost 4 bases, the J end lost 0 bases, and 12 bases lay between the germline ends. The CDR3 loop spans 15 amino acids. CDR1 and CDR2 (germline): SGHDT, YYEEEE. CDR3 bases: TGTGCCAGCAGCCCGGGACTGGTTAGCACAGATACGCAGTATTTT. It specifies CASSPGLVSTDTQYF. Supplemented by reference TRBV5-6 and TRBJ2-3, the full variable domain reads DAGVTQSPTHLIKTRGQQVTLRCSPKSGHDTVSWYQQALGQGPQFIFQYYEEEERQRGNFPDRFSGHQFPNYSSELNVNALLLGDSALYLCASSPGLVSTDTQYFGPGTRLTVL.

This clone has more than one count but fewer than ten. Different DNA sequences within this sample yield the same CDR3. The V call is TRBV5-1, the J call TRBJ2-7; possibly TRBD2 for D (6 bases). Germline loops: CDR1 SGHRS, CDR2 YFSETQ. V lost 0 bases and J lost 3, with 7 bases in between. The CDR3 has 13 amino acids. CDR3 loop: CASSLVADYEQYF. DNA of the CDR3: TGCGCCAGCAGCTTGGTAGCGGACTACGAGCAGTACTTC.

The rearrangement uses TRBV5-5 and TRBJ1-2; weak D call: TRBD1 (5 bases). V lost 4 bases and J 8 bases, leaving 24 bases between the germline ends. There are 16 residues in the CDR3. Germline lookup yields CDR1 SGHKS and CDR2 YYEKEE (reference sequence). The CDR3 sequence: CASSPAGGTIPVGYTF. The CDR3 DNA reads TGTGCCAGCAGCCCGGCTGGGGGGACGATACCGGTCGGCTACACCTTC.